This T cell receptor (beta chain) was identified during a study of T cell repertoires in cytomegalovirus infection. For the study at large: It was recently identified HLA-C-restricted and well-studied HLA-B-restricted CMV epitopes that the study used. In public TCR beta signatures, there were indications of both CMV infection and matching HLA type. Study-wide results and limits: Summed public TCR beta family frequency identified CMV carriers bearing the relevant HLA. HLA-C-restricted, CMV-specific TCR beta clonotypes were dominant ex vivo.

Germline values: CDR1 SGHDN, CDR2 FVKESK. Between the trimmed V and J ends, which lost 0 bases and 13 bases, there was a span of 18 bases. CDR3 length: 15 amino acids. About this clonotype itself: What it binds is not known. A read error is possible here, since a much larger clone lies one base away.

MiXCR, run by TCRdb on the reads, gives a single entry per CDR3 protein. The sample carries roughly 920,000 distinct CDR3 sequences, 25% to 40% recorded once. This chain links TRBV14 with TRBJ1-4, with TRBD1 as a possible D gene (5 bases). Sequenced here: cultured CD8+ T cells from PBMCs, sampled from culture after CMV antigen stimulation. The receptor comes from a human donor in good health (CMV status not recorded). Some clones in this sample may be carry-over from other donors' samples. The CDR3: CASSQDDQTGDRLFF. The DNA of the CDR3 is TGTGCCAGCAGCCAAGATGACCAAACGGGGGATCGACTGTTTTTT.